This T cell receptor (beta chain) is drawn from a study of blood T cell repertoires in COVID-19. Study summary: There were acute and convalescent COVID-19 samples, and they came from the United States, Italy and Spain.

Assay used: immunoSEQ multiplex PCR; TCRdb lists only in-frame clones, some missing. Altogether about 330,000 clones are present, nearly 90% being singletons, with the ten largest covering approximately 6%. Sequencing was carried out using PBMCs or T cells enriched from blood (not recorded which). This TCR derives from a woman younger than 45 who had recovered from COVID-19.

In DNA form, the CDR3 reads TGTGCCAGCACCACCAGGGGTTGGGGACATAATGGCGTTCATGGCTACACCTTC. It yields the protein CASTTRGWGHNGVHGYTF. This chain joins TRBV11-3 and TRBJ1-2; possibly TRBD1 for D (6 bases). V lost 7 bases, J lost 6 bases, and 30 bases lay in between. The CDR3 totals 18 residues. From germline, CDR1 is SGHNT and CDR2 YENEEA.